The clone carrying this T cell receptor beta chain showed up just once. The entry originates in a study of blood T cell repertoires in COVID-19. Trimming removed 1 base at V and 7 bases at J, with 8 bases between. CDR3 length equals 13 residues. CDR1 LGHNA and CDR2 YSLEER come from the germline V gene. The authors' processing: Reference gene primer amplification yielded estimated nucleated cell counts. Clones were sequenced by immunoSEQ multiplex PCR, and TCRdb holds only the in-frame ones, with some missing. D and trimming come from the DNA, and the V and J calls and clone size come from that table. The data show about 120,000 clones, with 82% seen just once and roughly 4.3% held by the top ten.

The sequence was collected from a woman between 65 and 79 years old with acute or convalescent COVID-19. Sequencing used peripheral blood. V usage is TRBV4-3 and J usage is TRBJ2-1; D remains ambiguous. This chain's CDR3 is CASSQVTRNEQFF. For the CDR3, the DNA is TGCGCCAGCAGCCAAGTTACGCGGAATGAGCAGTTCTTC.